The present entry profiles one T cell receptor (beta chain) with its context. The antigen is unknown. The data belong to a study of pediatric ulcerative colitis. Study-wide findings and caveats: A couple of patients had blood samples with substantially reduced template counts.

V shed 4 bases and J 6 bases; nucleotides not matched to a gene: 11. Looked up from germline, CDR1 is SGHRS and CDR2 is YFSETQ. The CDR3 consists of 15 residues. Up to 500,000 reads were sequenced per sample. Method: immunoSEQ multiplex PCR; TCRdb's copy keeps in-frame clones and lacks some. The data contain about 5,800 clones, about nine tenths of them seen just once; the ten biggest clones take up around 1.9%. The origin of this receptor is a girl aged 5-17 years who was a control in a study of pediatric ulcerative colitis. Sample: blood. The chain uses TRBV5-1 and TRBJ2-7; TRBD1 matches at 9 bases. CDR3 sequence (DNA): TGCGCCAGCAGCGACGGGACAGGGTTTAATTCCGAGCAGTACTTC. This gives the protein CASSDGTGFNSEQYF.